This T cell receptor (beta chain) appears in the sequencing data of a study of blood T cell repertoires in COVID-19. Turning to the study itself: Collection of acute and convalescent COVID-19 samples took place in the United States, Italy and Spain. T cells, B-cell-depleted T cells, or PBMCs provided the cDNA or gDNA that served as material.

Original processing notes: Amplification of reference gene primers was used by the study to estimate nucleated cell counts. The data were produced by immunoSEQ multiplex PCR, yet TCRdb's version contains in-frame clones alone and is incomplete. That table gives V, J and clone size, and the DNA gave D and trimming. Of 200,000 to 250,000 clones listed, more than 65% are singletons. Looked up from germline, CDR1 is MNHEY and CDR2 is SVGAGI. V lost 6 bases and J lost 1, with 9 bases in between. The CDR3 consists of 13 residues. Sequencing input: peripheral blood. The rearrangement joins TRBV6-5 to TRBJ2-5, with a tentative D call TRBD1 (6 bases). This TCR derives from a woman older than 75 with acute or convalescent COVID-19. As DNA, the CDR3 is TGTGCCAGCAGAAGGACAGCCCAAGAGACCCAGTACTTC. Protein product: CASRRTAQETQYF.